This section outlines one TCR beta chain sequence together with its context. Its antigen remains unidentified. CDR1 and CDR2 (germline): MNHEY, SMNVEV (reference sequence). The CDR3 is 13 amino acids. The V gene lost 3 bases and the J gene lost 6 bases, with 11 bases spanning the gap. The sample comes from a study of shared clonotypes between healthy human individuals. Points from the study as a whole: It was the non-shared clonotypes that had lower generation probabilities than clonotypes shared by all four donors. Richness estimates generally favored naive over memory subsets. Sorted-subset sequencing, rarefaction showed, was incomplete despite large depth.

Profiled with immunoSEQ multiplex PCR; TCRdb holds only in-frame clones, not every one. This table has about 380,000 clones, about 97% appearing once. Sample: memory CD8+ T cells sorted from blood. Stated subset: CD45RO+ cells pooled with CCR7-negative TemRA cells. This chain links TRBV27 with TRBJ1-1; D is undetermined. The sequence came from a young man in good health. This CDR3 is CASSLREGAEAFF. The DNA for the CDR3 is TGTGCCAGCAGTTTGAGGGAGGGAGCTGAAGCTTTCTTT.